A single T cell receptor beta chain is shown here with its context. The antigen is unknown. Germline V gene data show CDR1 as PRHDT and CDR2 as FYEKMQ (reference sequence). Trimming removed 1 base from V and 0 bases from J, with 11 bases in between. The CDR3 contains 16 residues. Sequencing targeted expressed TCRB transcripts, as all isolated RNA had been reverse transcribed. Sequenced by immunoSEQ multiplex PCR; TCRdb stores in-frame clones only, minus some. Among hundreds of thousands of clones, 25% to 35% were seen once, and the ten largest hold around 0.065%. These data belong to a study of beta chain features in type 1 diabetes. About the study: The patients were much like the healthy donors in age, gender and cell yields. Summed over all samples, the examined sorted cells came to some 99 million.

Overall study results and limits: When Type 1 diabetes patients were examined, their TCRB CDR3s proved moderately but significantly shorter in all four CD4+ subsets.

J is TRBJ2-3 and V is TRBV13, with a tentative D call TRBD1 (6 bases). The sequence derives from a man aged 18 to 35 in good health. Sequencing was carried out using naive CD4+ T cells from blood. As DNA, the CDR3 is TGTGCCAGCAGCTTAGCTCCAGGGGCGAGCACAGATACGCAGTATTTT. Translated: CASSLAPGASTDTQYF.